These 31 T cell receptor beta chains were sequenced from one sample in a study of blood T cell repertoires in COVID-19. Libraries were prepared by immunoSEQ multiplex PCR; TCRdb keeps only in-frame clonotypes and omits some of them. Found here are around 100,000 clones, 80% to 90% of them singletons; the top ten hold around 32%. Sequenced: peripheral blood. Source of these receptors: an elderly woman with acute or convalescent COVID-19.

The V gene is TRBV30, the J gene TRBJ2-2; 8 nucleotides match TRBD1. Germline V gene sequence: CDR1 GTSNPN, CDR2 SVGIG (reference sequence). Trimming cost V 1 base and J 2 bases; bases outside gene matches: 0. The CDR3 is 14 residues long. The CDR3 reads CAWSAGGNTGELFF. The CDR3 DNA reads as TGTGCCTGGAGTGCAGGGGGCAACACCGGGGAGCTGTTTTTT.

V and J are TRBV6-2 or TRBV6-3 and TRBJ1-1, with D uncertain. The CDR3 totals 15 residues. The germline CDR1 and CDR2 sequences are MNHEY and SVGEGT. Trimming pared 2 bases from V and 5 bases from J, leaving 15 bases between. In nucleotides, the CDR3 is TGTGCCAGCAGTTACCCCGCGAATAGGGAGACTGAAGCTTTCTTT. This gives the protein CASSYPANRETEAFF.

V gene TRBV4-2 combines with J gene TRBJ2-7; 7 positions agree with TRBD2. J gave up 6 bases and V 5 bases, and 13 bases lay outside the gene matches. This CDR3 region has 15 residues. The V gene's germline CDR1 is LGHNA and CDR2 YNFKEQ. The CDR3 here is CASSFIGEGTGEQYF. As DNA, the CDR3 is TGTGCCAGCAGCTTTATCGGGGAGGGTACAGGCGAGCAGTACTTC.

The chain has TRBV28 and TRBJ1-3; tentatively, D is TRBD1 (6 bases). The germline V and J ends were trimmed by 6 bases and 2 bases, with 14 bases remaining between them. The germline V gene encodes CDR1 MDHEN and CDR2 SYDVKM. The CDR3 contains 15 residues. The CDR3 bases are TGTGCCAGCAGCCCAACAGGGTACCCTGGAAACACCATATATTTT. This translates into CASSPTGYPGNTIYF.

The rearrangement links TRBV9 to TRBJ2-2, with 8 bases identical to TRBD2. J was trimmed by 7 bases and V by 1 base; bases with no gene match: 6. Looked up from germline, CDR1 is SGDLS and CDR2 is YYNGEE. The CDR3 spans 15 residues. Here the CDR3 DNA reads TGTGCCAGCAGCGTATTTAGCGGGGTTAGCGGGGAGCTGTTTTTT. It translates to CASSVFSGVSGELFF.

Here the CDR3 DNA reads TGTGCCATCAACACAAACCCTCGGAACACTGAAGCTTTCTTT. It codes for CAINTNPRNTEAFF. The rearrangement links TRBV10-3 to TRBJ1-1; no clear D gene. Germline V gives CDR1 ENHRY, CDR2 SYGVKD. Trimming cost V 7 bases and J 1 base, with 13 bases left between them. CDR3 length equals 14 residues.

CDR3 loop: CASSEQQGNYGYTF. DNA for the CDR3: TGTGCCAGCAGTGAACAGCAGGGCAACTATGGCTACACCTTC. The genes are TRBV2 and TRBJ1-2, with D perhaps matching TRBD1 (5 bases). Germline-derived CDR1 and CDR2 are SNHLY and FYNNEI. Deletions cut 2 bases from V and 2 bases from J, with 9 bases between. CDR3 length equals 14 residues.

The rearrangement links TRBV23-1 to TRBJ2-7; TRBD2 matches 9 bases. TRBV23-1 is placed among ORFs of uncertain function. The CDR3 extends over 16 amino acids. V shed 1 base, J shed 3 bases, and the junction held 7 bases outside the gene matches. The CDR3 spells CASSQCQSGGIYEQYF. CDR3 sequence (DNA): TGCGCCAGCAGTCAATGCCAAAGCGGGGGGATCTACGAGCAGTACTTC.

This sequence joins TRBV7-2 and TRBJ1-5, with a possible D match to TRBD1 (6 bases). This CDR3 region has 15 residues. The germline CDR1 and CDR2 sequences are SGHTA and FQGNSA. With 6 bases removed from V and 6 bases from J, the gap between germline ends came to 18 bases. The CDR3 sequence is CASSSRDINSQPQHF. In DNA, the CDR3 is TGTGCCAGCAGTTCCCGGGACATTAACAGTCAGCCCCAGCATTTT.

The chain recombines TRBV7-9 with TRBJ1-3; D is ambiguous. Per germline, CDR1 SEHNR and CDR2 FQNEAQ (reference sequence). Trimming pared 1 base from V and 0 bases from J, leaving 7 bases between. The CDR3 has 15 amino acids. CDR3 sequence: CASSLVTFSGNTIYF. The CDR3 DNA reads as TGTGCCAGCAGCTTAGTAACTTTCTCTGGAAACACCATATATTTT.

The count of this clone is one. V usage is TRBV28 and J usage is TRBJ2-6; D is possibly TRBD1 (6 bases). CDR3 length equals 17 residues. Deletions cut 0 bases from V and 2 bases from J, with 11 bases between. The germline V gene has CDR1 MDHEN and CDR2 SYDVKM. The chain's CDR3 is CASSLWFEGAGANVLTF. The CDR3 nucleotides are TGTGCCAGCAGTTTATGGTTTGAGGGGGCTGGGGCCAACGTCCTGACTTTC.

DNA of the CDR3: TGTGCCAGCAGCTCGCGCAGGGGGTCTCCTGGAAACACCATATATTTT. This translates into CASSSRRGSPGNTIYF. The chain combines TRBV5-5 with TRBJ1-3, with TRBD1 matching 7 bases. With 3 bases clipped from V and 2 bases from J, the junction kept 8 bases outside the gene matches. The CDR3 is made up of 16 amino acids. CDR1 and CDR2 from the germline V gene are SGHKS and YYEKEE (reference sequence).

This sequence joins TRBV7-8 and TRBJ2-7; D ambiguous. V was pared by 3 bases and J by 0 bases, with 9 bases between. CDR3 size: 14 residues. The germline CDR1 and CDR2 sequences are SGHVS and FQNEAQ. The CDR3 nucleotides are TGTGCCAGCAGCTTTAGCCCTGTCTCCTACGAGCAGTACTTC. Its protein is CASSFSPVSYEQYF.

The V call is TRBV6-6, the J call TRBJ2-6; no clear D. The CDR3 loop spans 16 amino acids. CDR1 and CDR2 from the germline V gene are MNHNY and SVGAGI (reference sequence). Trimming stripped 4 bases from V and 2 bases from J, with 12 bases between. Here the CDR3 DNA reads TGTGCCAGCAGTTTCCCCGCGGAACCTGGGGCCAACGTCCTGACTTTC. Its translation: CASSFPAEPGANVLTF.

V and J are TRBV7-8 and TRBJ2-5, with 8 nucleotides matching TRBD2. The J segment lost 2 bases and the V segment lost 5 bases, leaving 10 bases of the junction unmatched. Germline V gives CDR1 SGHVS, CDR2 FQNEAQ. The CDR3 has 16 residues. This chain's CDR3 is CASSPNGGGRQETQYF. CDR3 DNA sequence: TGTGCCAGCAGCCCGAACGGGGGGGGCCGGCAAGAGACCCAGTACTTC.

V is TRBV9 and J is TRBJ2-5; 9 positions agree with TRBD2. CDR3 length: 14 amino acids. Germline V CDR1 and CDR2: SGDLS, YYNGEE. The junction had 3 bases not matched to a gene; V was cut back by 0 bases and J by 6 bases. This CDR3 reads CASSVDSSGKTQYF. DNA for the CDR3: TGTGCCAGCAGCGTAGATTCTAGCGGGAAGACCCAGTACTTC.

A word on this clone: Other DNA sequences in this specimen translate into the identical CDR3. The chain carries TRBV28 and TRBJ2-3, with TRBD2 matching over 9 bases. The CDR3 has 16 amino acids. Germline-derived CDR1 and CDR2 are MDHEN and SYDVKM. With 6 bases clipped from V and 6 bases from J, the junction kept 13 bases outside the gene matches. CDR3 residues: CASSGIAGGRGDTQYF. For the CDR3, the DNA is TGTGCCAGCAGCGGCATCGCGGGGGGGCGGGGGGATACGCAGTATTTT. Full variable domain (rest looked up from reference TRBV28 and TRBJ2-3): DVKVTQSSRYLVKRTGEKVFLECVQDMDHENMFWYRQDPGLGLRLIYFSYDVKMKEKGDIPEGYSVSREKKERFSLILESASTNQTSMYLCASSGIAGGRGDTQYFGPGTRLTVL.

The rearrangement uses TRBV2 and TRBJ1-4; 9 bases match TRBD1. CDR3 length equals 18 residues. Germline trimming cut 5 bases from V and 0 bases from J; bases unmatched to any gene: 10. Germline CDR1 SNHLY, CDR2 FYNNEI. The CDR3: CASSRLRTGVATNEKLFF. Written as DNA, the CDR3 is TGTGCCAGCAGTAGACTGAGGACAGGGGTTGCAACTAATGAAAAACTGTTTTTT.

The J gene is TRBJ2-1, the V gene TRBV4-2; TRBD2 matches at 11 bases. V gave up 5 bases and J gave up 5 bases; unmatched junction bases: 8. The V gene's germline CDR1 is LGHNA and CDR2 YNFKEQ. The CDR3 runs 16 residues. DNA of the CDR3: TGTGCCAGCAGCGACCCGGGACTAGCGGATAACAATGAGCAGTTCTTC. Its translation: CASSDPGLADNNEQFF.

The chain carries TRBV12-5 and TRBJ2-5; 12 bases align to TRBD2. Trimming cost V 1 base and J 5 bases; bases outside gene matches: 2. Germline loops: CDR1 LGHNT, CDR2 FRNRAP. The CDR3 covers 15 residues. Here the CDR3 DNA reads TGTGCTAGTGGTTTGGGACTAGCGGGGGAGGAGACCCAGTACTTC. Encoded protein: CASGLGLAGEETQYF. Together with reference TRBV12-5 and TRBJ2-5, the CDR3 gives the full variable domain: DARVTQTPRHKVTEMGQEVTMRCQPILGHNTVFWYRQTMMQGLELLAYFRNRAPLDDSGMPKDRFSAEMPDATLATLKIQPSEPRDSAVYFCASGLGLAGEETQYFGPGTRLLVL.

This clone showed up just once. The rearrangement uses TRBV6-2 or TRBV6-3 and TRBJ1-2; 8 bases map to TRBD1. The germline CDR1 and CDR2 sequences are MNHEY and SVGEGT. After removal of 0 bases from V and 7 bases from J, the junction contained 4 bases not matched to a gene. The CDR3 spans 14 residues. For the CDR3, the DNA is TGTGCCAGCAGTTACTCGACAGGGGCTAGTGGCTACACCTTC. It translates to CASSYSTGASGYTF.

This chain joins TRBV19 and TRBJ1-2; TRBD1 might be the D (6 bases). The V and J ends lost 9 bases and 5 bases respectively, with 10 bases between them. Germline lookup yields CDR1 LNHDA and CDR2 SQIVND (reference sequence). This CDR3 contains 11 residues. CDR3: CASGQRYGYTF. The CDR3 coding sequence is TGTGCCAGCGGACAGAGATATGGCTACACCTTC.

The rearrangement links TRBV19 to TRBJ1-5; a weak D match, TRBD1 (5 bases). The CDR3 loop spans 14 amino acids. V lost 3 bases and J lost 0, with 6 bases in between. The V gene's germline CDR1 is LNHDA and CDR2 SQIVND (reference sequence). CDR3 amino acids: CASSIQGSNQPQHF. For the CDR3, the DNA is TGTGCCAGTAGTATCCAGGGTAGCAATCAGCCCCAGCATTTT.

The rearrangement uses TRBV4-1 and TRBJ1-1; no clear D gene. Germline CDR1 is MGHRA and CDR2 is YSYEKL. The V gene lost 3 bases and the J gene lost 4 bases, with 9 bases spanning the gap. CDR3 length: 13 residues. The CDR3 is CASSHRLGTEAFF. In nucleotides, the CDR3 is TGCGCCAGCAGCCACAGGCTCGGCACTGAAGCTTTCTTT.

The rearrangement joins TRBV10-1 to TRBJ2-7; D not resolved. Germline V CDR1 and CDR2: WNHNN, SYGVQD (reference sequence). The V end lost 2 bases, the J end lost 3 bases, and 8 bases lay between the germline ends. This CDR3 has 13 residues. CDR3 region: CASSEVSYYEQYF. CDR3 in DNA: TGCGCCAGCAGTGAGGTTAGCTACTACGAGCAGTACTTC.

The rearrangement links TRBV5-8 to TRBJ2-1, with D perhaps TRBD1 (6 bases). CDR1 is SGHTS and CDR2 is YDEGEE in the germline V gene. Trimming stripped 3 bases from V and 6 bases from J, with 16 bases between. This CDR3 has 15 residues. CDR3 protein: CASSSSLQGGNEQFF. CDR3 DNA: TGTGCCAGCAGCTCATCCTTACAGGGCGGCAATGAGCAGTTCTTC.

This sequence joins TRBV6-5 and TRBJ2-7; a possible D gene is TRBD1 (5 bases). Germline values: CDR1 MNHEY, CDR2 SVGAGI. Trimming left V 6 bases short and J 5 bases short, with 14 bases between. The length of the CDR3 is 13 residues. DNA of the CDR3: TGTGCCAGCAGACCCGACAGACGCCACGAGCAGTACTTC. Translating gives CASRPDRRHEQYF.

The chain employs TRBV13 and TRBJ1-5; D gene unclear. This CDR3 has 14 amino acids. Trimming left V 0 bases short and J 3 bases short, with 6 bases between. Germline values: CDR1 PRHDT, CDR2 FYEKMQ (reference sequence). The CDR3 region is CASSLGSINQPQHF. In DNA, the CDR3 is TGTGCCAGCAGCTTAGGGTCCATCAATCAGCCCCAGCATTTT.

V is TRBV6-1 and J is TRBJ2-7, with 8 bases aligning to TRBD1. CDR3 length: 16 residues. V dropped 0 bases and J dropped 4; count of bases not matched to a gene: 8. The germline V gene has CDR1 MNHNS and CDR2 SASEGT. The DNA of the CDR3 is TGTGCCAGCAGTGAAGCGGACAGGGTTAAAGTGTACGAGCAGTACTTC. Protein product: CASSEADRVKVYEQYF.

The chain combines TRBV2 with TRBJ1-1; D is uncertain. The CDR3 length is 12 residues. V shed 10 bases and J shed 1 base, with 10 bases lying between them. CDR1 and CDR2 (germline): SNHLY, FYNNEI. CDR3 sequence (DNA): TGTGCCACCACCGAACAGAACACTGAAGCTTTCTTT. Translation gives CATTEQNTEAFF.

This rearrangement joins TRBV9 to TRBJ1-2; TRBD1 matches at 7 bases. The CDR3 contains 14 residues. In germline, CDR1 is SGDLS, CDR2 YYNGEE. The trim removed 3 bases at V and 4 bases at J, leaving 6 bases unmatched. The CDR3 loop reads CASSAYQGGYGYTF. The CDR3 nucleotides are TGTGCCAGCAGCGCCTATCAGGGGGGCTATGGCTACACCTTC.